This T cell receptor beta chain was recorded in a study of blood T cell repertoires in COVID-19. The wider study: Both acute and convalescent COVID-19 samples were obtained from the United States, Italy and Spain. T cells, B-cell-depleted T cells, or PBMCs supplied cDNA or gDNA.

Germline assignment: CDR1 SGHTA and CDR2 FQGNSA. The CDR3 loop spans 13 amino acids. Per the original data handling: Counts of nucleated cells, estimated from reference gene primer amplification, were obtained. Some clones are missing from TCRdb's copy, which holds only in-frame ones; the method was immunoSEQ multiplex PCR. D and trimming come from the DNA, and the V and J calls and clone size come from that table. The repertoire holds 200,000 to 250,000 clones, about 88% seen once, with 0.98% in the top ten. Worth noting for this clone: One end of the junction is discordant with germline, which a read error may explain.

The sequence came from a man aged 35 to 55 with acute or convalescent COVID-19. Sequenced material: peripheral blood. The genes are TRBV7-2 and TRBJ1-1; weak D call: TRBD1 (5 bases). The CDR3 DNA reads as TGTGCCAGCAGCTTAGAATCTGGGCGGGGGGGTGTCTTT. Translating gives CASSLESGRGGVF.